A selection of T cell receptor beta chains follows, all from one sample in a study of cytomegalovirus exposure and HLA in healthy donors. Using immunoSEQ multiplex PCR, the repertoire was profiled, and TCRdb retains in-frame clones only, with some absent. Of approximately 120,000 clones listed, 81% are singletons. The sequenced material came from PBMCs. Every receptor here comes from a woman aged 25 to 45 in good health and CMV-seronegative. The conserved cysteine and the conserved F or W are not part of the CDR3 here.

ASRQAKNTEAF	TRBV28
SVVGSLAKSIQY	TRBV29-1
ASSLARESYEQY	TRBV11-2
ASSHRAGVGETQY	TRBV4-2
ASSLAGVGTDTQY	TRBV28
ASSLDGAINTGEPF	TRBV7-2
ASSAGGGDTQY	TRBV25-1
ASSLEPQAGYT	TRBV5-1
ASTDRVAGNTIY	TRBV19
ASSLGQGVLSGANVLT	TRBV28
ASSLEGGRVWNEQF	TRBV5-6
ASSLQVQNNSPLH	TRBV27
ASSEPQGLQETQY	TRBV10-1
ASSPGTGGTEAF	TRBV18
ASSQDGAGYVNTEAF	TRBV4-1
ASSPLRADYNEQF	TRBV27
AWRGPGRYEQY	TRBV30
ASSPSWYRADSNGELF	TRBV14
SVVGDSSISYNEQF	TRBV29-1
ASGQGAGEQY	TRBV5-1
ASSRSLAGSTDTQY	TRBV4-1
ASNLPTSNGEQF	TRBV9
ASSLERQGATGELF	TRBV5-1
ASSPGRPTGELF	TRBV7-9
ASSLWGSNGGTYNEQF	TRBV5-6
ASRTGPYGTEAF	TRBV19
ASRPDRDPPYEQY	TRBV6-1
ASNPRVGSGTGANVLT	TRBV19
ATSRDRASGDNEQF	TRBV15
ASSSNIDSYEQY	TRBV7-9
ASSLGGDQPQH	TRBV18
ASSLDLVTAETQY	TRBV7-8
ASSLGPGQRTSEAF	TRBV7-2
ASSVGGNTYEQY	TRBV9
ASSLTGSGTGELF	TRBV11-3
ATAGGGNQPQH	TRBV15
ASTIGTGSSYNEQF	TRBV5-1
SVLHRGSYEQY	TRBV29-1
ASSQTGMSGANVLT	TRBV5-1
ASSEPGLAGDTGELF	TRBV5-6
ASSPGQGAYEQY	TRBV18
ASSYSKLKGDGYT	TRBV6-5
ASSLSTGTIYEQY	TRBV27
ASSLDGTGIDIQY	TRBV5-1
ASSDPGGIYNEQF	TRBV2
ASSFSDRSLYGYT	TRBV27
ASSEGQVKTYEQY	TRBV5-1